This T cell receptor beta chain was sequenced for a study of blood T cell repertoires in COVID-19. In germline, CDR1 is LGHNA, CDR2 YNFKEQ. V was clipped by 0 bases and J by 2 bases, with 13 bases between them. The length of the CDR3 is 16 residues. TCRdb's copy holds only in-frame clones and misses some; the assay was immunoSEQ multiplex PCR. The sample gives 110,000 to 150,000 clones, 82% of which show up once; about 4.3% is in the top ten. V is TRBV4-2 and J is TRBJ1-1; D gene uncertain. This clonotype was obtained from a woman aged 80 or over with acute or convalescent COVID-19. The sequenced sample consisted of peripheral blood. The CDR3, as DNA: TGTGCCAGCAGCCAAGATCCCGTACGGGAAAACACTGAAGCTTTCTTT. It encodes CASSQDPVRENTEAFF.